A single TCR beta chain is shown here with its context. This receptor's antigen is unknown. Base qualities are not recorded, but no much larger clone differs from it by a single base. Other DNA sequences in the same sample also yield this CDR3. Library preparation employed the immunoSEQ multiplex PCR assay. This is the immuneACCESS table as TCRdb keeps it, with only in-frame sequences that have V and J called. A part of the clones is gone; compared with another copy, unresolved V genes explain less than half, and the rest is unexplained. Counted in this sample were about 59,000 clones; approximately 94% of them appeared once. Jointly, the top ten make up 2% to 3% of the sample. The data stem from a study of T cell changes during pregnancy in multiple sclerosis (dated by TCRdb to between 2019 and 2020). Background for the entire study: The study looked at changes in the T cell repertoire across pregnancy in women with multiple sclerosis.

The germline V gene sets CDR1 to SGHAT and CDR2 to FQNNGV. Trimming removed 0 bases from V and 3 bases from J, leaving 3 bases between the germline ends. Inclusive of the bounding cysteine and phenylalanine, the CDR3 is 12 residues long. The read is trimmed to its CDR3 DNA, 36 bases read in frame from base 1. The chain uses TRBV11-2 and TRBJ2-7; there is no confident call for the D gene. This clonotype was obtained from a female donor with multiple sclerosis, enrolled in a pregnancy study. Sample: CD8+ T cells from peripheral blood mononuclear cells, taken after pregnancy. The encoded CDR3 is CASSLDSYEQYF. The DNA sequence is given as TGTGCCAGCAGCTTAGATAGCTACGAGCAGTACTTC.